This passage covers 29 T cell receptor beta chains from one sample sequenced in a study of blood T cell repertoires in COVID-19. The table came from immunoSEQ multiplex PCR; TCRdb's copy has only in-frame clones and leaves some out. The sample contains 90,000 to 100,000 clones, roughly 84% of which appear only once. Sequencing was carried out using peripheral blood. Source of these receptors: a human donor in a cohort sampled during active COVID-19.

This chain connects TRBV7-3 to TRBJ2-3; D is possibly TRBD1 (6 bases). The CDR3 consists of 15 residues. With 2 bases removed from V and 6 bases from J, the gap between germline ends came to 15 bases. CDR1 SGHTA and CDR2 FQGTGA come from the germline V gene. The CDR3 protein is CASSLGRIGQDTQYF. For the CDR3, the DNA is TGTGCCAGCAGCTTAGGGCGGATAGGACAGGATACGCAGTATTTT.

The chain has TRBV12-3 or TRBV12-4 and TRBJ2-7; the D gene is possibly TRBD2 (6 bases). V was shortened by 6 bases and J by 9 bases, with 15 bases between the two germline ends. The CDR3 has 12 amino acids. DNA for the CDR3: TGTGCCAGCAGCCGGGACTGGGCCACGCAGTACTTC. This gives the protein CASSRDWATQYF.

V gene TRBV7-2 combines with J gene TRBJ2-7, with a weak D call TRBD2 (6 bases). V was cut by 2 bases and J by 0 bases, with 17 bases left in between. From germline, CDR1 is SGHTA and CDR2 FQGNSA. The CDR3 is 17 residues long. The CDR3 sequence: CASSLSRGGKSSYEQYF. CDR3 bases: TGTGCCAGCAGCTTATCCCGAGGCGGGAAGAGCTCCTACGAGCAGTACTTC.

V and J are TRBV5-1 and TRBJ2-5; 7 bases agree with TRBD2. CDR1 and CDR2 from the germline V gene are SGHRS and YFSETQ. Unmatched junction bases numbered 3, after V lost 2 bases and J lost 5 bases. This CDR3 contains 13 residues. CDR3: CASSFGEGETQYF. In nucleotides, the CDR3 is TGCGCCAGCAGCTTTGGGGAGGGGGAGACCCAGTACTTC.

The chain uses TRBV10-3 and TRBJ2-1; 11 bases line up with TRBD2. CDR1 ENHRY and CDR2 SYGVKD come from the germline V gene. This CDR3 comprises 14 residues. The V segment lost 6 bases and the J segment 5 bases; nucleotides outside the gene matches: 3. This CDR3 reads CAIRGGLADNEQFF. CDR3 DNA: TGTGCCATCAGGGGGGGACTAGCGGACAATGAGCAGTTCTTC.

The chain is built from TRBV7-9 and TRBJ2-1; TRBD1 is a possible D gene (7 bases). Trimming removed 5 bases at V and 4 bases at J, with 18 bases between. Germline V gene sequence: CDR1 SEHNR, CDR2 FQNEAQ (reference sequence). The CDR3 has 16 residues. CDR3 nucleotide sequence: TGTGCCAGCAGCCCTACAGGGGAAGGGAGGTACAATGAGCAGTTCTTC. Translated: CASSPTGEGRYNEQFF.

The chain combines TRBV15 with TRBJ1-2; D is possibly TRBD1 (6 bases). V was shortened by 3 bases and J by 10 bases, with 9 bases between the two germline ends. Germline CDR1 is LNHNV and CDR2 is YYDKDF (reference sequence). The CDR3 covers 11 residues. CDR3 protein: CATSRTGPYTF. CDR3 DNA: TGTGCCACCAGCAGGACAGGCCCCTACACCTTC.

This clone was detected only a few times. This chain connects TRBV5-6 to TRBJ2-1; D remains ambiguous. V shed 0 bases and J shed 5 bases, with 6 bases lying between them. The CDR3 loop spans 13 amino acids. Germline CDR1 SGHDT, CDR2 YYEEEE. The CDR3 loop is CASSLGGDNEQFF. The CDR3 DNA sequence: TGTGCCAGCAGCTTGGGAGGAGACAATGAGCAGTTCTTC.

The chain combines TRBV23-1 with TRBJ2-7, with D possibly being TRBD2 (5 bases). TRBV23-1 is treated as an ORF (open reading frame) with a function not yet certain. V was pared by 4 bases and J by 5 bases, with 21 bases between. The CDR3 length is 16 residues. The CDR3 sequence is CASSLTTRRSRDEQYF. In nucleotides, the CDR3 is TGCGCCAGCAGTCTTACTACCCGGAGGTCACGGGACGAGCAGTACTTC.

There are a few counts of this clone. This chain links TRBV5-1 with TRBJ2-7; the match to TRBD1 covers 9 bases. Germline V gene data show CDR1 as SGHRS and CDR2 as YFSETQ. This CDR3 region has 16 residues. Trimming removed 0 bases from V and 3 bases from J; junction bases left unmatched: 7. CDR3 sequence reads: CASSLEGTTGGYEQYF. The DNA of the CDR3 is TGCGCCAGCAGCTTGGAAGGGACGACAGGGGGCTACGAGCAGTACTTC.

The chain employs TRBV9 and TRBJ2-2, with D tentatively TRBD1 (7 bases). This CDR3 has 17 residues. V lost 6 bases and J lost 1, with 19 bases in between. The germline CDR1 and CDR2 sequences are SGDLS and YYNGEE. Here the CDR3 reads CASNEHRRGLNTGELFF. DNA of the CDR3: TGTGCCAGCAATGAACACAGGAGGGGGCTGAACACCGGGGAGCTGTTTTTT.

The rearrangement joins TRBV28 to TRBJ2-2; 8 positions agree with TRBD2. The CDR3 is 17 residues long. Germline V gives CDR1 MDHEN, CDR2 SYDVKM. V was clipped by 7 bases and J by 1 base; unmatched bases: 11. Here the CDR3 reads CASTISAGLVNTGELFF. CDR3 DNA: TGTGCCAGCACTATCTCCGCGGGACTAGTGAACACCGGGGAGCTGTTTTTT.

The chain is built from TRBV2 and TRBJ1-3; 7 bases fit TRBD1. Germline V gives CDR1 SNHLY, CDR2 FYNNEI. With 6 bases clipped from V and 5 bases from J, the junction kept 10 bases outside the gene matches. This CDR3 contains 15 residues. The CDR3 spells CASRSPGTARNTIYF. CDR3 nucleotide sequence: TGTGCCAGCAGATCCCCGGGGACAGCAAGAAACACCATATATTTT.

The count of this clone is one. The chain joins TRBV28 to TRBJ2-1; 7 bases agree with TRBD1. CDR3 size: 15 residues. The ends lost 5 bases at V and 1 base at J; junction bases unmatched: 5. The germline V gene has CDR1 MDHEN and CDR2 SYDVKM. This CDR3 is CASSPGQVSYNEQFF. CDR3 nucleotide sequence: TGTGCCAGCAGTCCCGGACAGGTATCCTACAATGAGCAGTTCTTC.

V is TRBV7-2 and J is TRBJ1-1; D possibly corresponds to TRBD1 (5 bases). The CDR3 is 15 residues long. V lost 1 base and J 9 bases, leaving 18 bases between the germline ends. Germline V gene sequence: CDR1 SGHTA, CDR2 FQGNSA. Written as DNA, the CDR3 is TGTGCCAGCAGCTTAGAAGGGGTACAAATTAACCAAGCTTTCTTT. Encoded protein: CASSLEGVQINQAFF.

The chain links TRBV6-2 or TRBV6-3 to TRBJ2-7; TRBD2 might be the D (5 bases). Trimming left V 2 bases short and J 2 bases short, with 16 bases between. The germline V gene encodes CDR1 MNHEY and CDR2 SVGEGT. The CDR3 consists of 16 residues. CDR3 residues: CASSYPKSGLPYEQYF. The CDR3 nucleotides read TGTGCCAGCAGTTACCCTAAGTCCGGACTTCCCTACGAGCAGTACTTC.

The gene calls are TRBV29-1 and TRBJ2-7, with 8 bases matching TRBD1. The CDR3 length is 13 residues. Germline V gene data show CDR1 as SQVTM and CDR2 as ANQGSEA. The trim removed 6 bases at V and 2 bases at J, leaving 6 bases unmatched. The CDR3 DNA reads TGCAGCGTGACCGACAGGGGAACCTACGAGCAGTACTTC. It is translated as CSVTDRGTYEQYF.

V is TRBV3-1 (or the pseudogene TRBV3-2) and J is TRBJ2-3; TRBD1 might be the D (6 bases). CDR3 length: 17 residues. Germline V CDR1 and CDR2: LGHDT, YNNKEL (reference sequence). V was trimmed by 0 bases and J by 2 bases, leaving 15 bases between them. CDR3 sequence (DNA): TGTGCCAGCAGCCAAGAGGAATGGGGGCCCCCCACAGATACGCAGTATTTT. Translated: CASSQEEWGPPTDTQYF.

The V gene is TRBV5-1, the J gene TRBJ2-1; 7 nucleotides agree with TRBD1. The CDR3 contains 16 residues. The germline V gene encodes CDR1 SGHRS and CDR2 YFSETQ. Unmatched junction bases numbered 7, after V lost 4 bases and J lost 0 bases. CDR3 bases: TGCGCCAGCAGCCCCATGACAGGGAGCTCCTACAATGAGCAGTTCTTC. Its protein product is CASSPMTGSSYNEQFF.

This chain uses TRBV7-6 with TRBJ1-1, with a tentative D call TRBD1 (6 bases). Germline V gene data show CDR1 as SGHVS and CDR2 as FNYEAQ. V was trimmed by 0 bases and J by 3 bases, leaving 17 bases between them. The CDR3 covers 17 residues. The CDR3 bases are TGTGCCAGCAGCTTAGCTTCGGGGGGCGCCCCGGACACTGAAGCTTTCTTT. Translating it yields CASSLASGGAPDTEAFF.

CDR3 protein: CASGLGGNTGELFF. DNA for the CDR3: TGTGCCAGTGGCCTGGGCGGGAATACCGGGGAGCTGTTTTTT. V gene TRBV19 combines with J gene TRBJ2-2; a weak D match, TRBD2 (6 bases). The CDR3 is 14 residues long. V lost 8 bases, J lost 5 bases, and 15 bases lay in between. Germline loops: CDR1 LNHDA, CDR2 SQIVND (reference sequence).

The V and J genes are TRBV4-2 and TRBJ2-7, with 7 bases matching TRBD2. Trimming cost V 0 bases and J 2 bases; bases outside gene matches: 4. CDR1 is LGHNA and CDR2 is YNFKEQ in the germline V gene. This CDR3 has 15 residues. CDR3 protein: CASSQDYRGAYEQYF. The CDR3 DNA follows: TGTGCCAGCAGCCAAGATTACCGGGGGGCCTACGAGCAGTACTTC.

The J gene is TRBJ1-2, the V gene TRBV11-2, with D perhaps TRBD1 (5 bases). Trimming cost V 5 bases and J 5 bases, with 18 bases left between them. CDR3 length: 15 amino acids. Looked up from germline, CDR1 is SGHAT and CDR2 is FQNNGV. The CDR3 is CASSPTSSPGYGYTF. The CDR3 DNA reads as TGTGCCAGCAGCCCGACCTCATCTCCAGGGTATGGCTACACCTTC.

The chain employs TRBV19 and TRBJ1-2; 11 bases match TRBD1. V lost 6 bases, J lost 2 bases, and 2 bases stayed unmatched. The CDR3 extends over 14 amino acids. Germline V CDR1 and CDR2: LNHDA, SQIVND (reference sequence). In DNA form, the CDR3 reads TGTGCCAGTAGAGGGACAGGGGGGAACTATGGCTACACCTTC. It codes for CASRGTGGNYGYTF.

CDR3 loop: CASSDSGISSYEQYF. DNA for the CDR3: TGTGCCAGCAGTGATAGCGGGATAAGCTCCTACGAGCAGTACTTC. V gene TRBV2 combines with J gene TRBJ2-7; the match to TRBD2 covers 8 bases. This CDR3 region has 15 residues. Germline loops: CDR1 SNHLY, CDR2 FYNNEI. J was trimmed by 0 bases and V by 3 bases; bases with no gene match: 4.

The chain carries TRBV2 and TRBJ1-2; possibly TRBD1 for D (5 bases). Germline CDR1 and CDR2: SNHLY and FYNNEI. V lost 6 bases and J 0 bases, leaving 11 bases between the germline ends. This CDR3 has 14 amino acids. The CDR3 bases are TGTGCCAGCAGCCCGACAGCCACTAACTATGGCTACACCTTC. Translating gives CASSPTATNYGYTF.

About this clone itself: Other DNA sequences in the sample encode the same CDR3. The chain combines TRBV30 with TRBJ2-7, with 9 bases identical to TRBD1. V lost 0 bases to trimming and J lost 1 base; unmatched junction nucleotides: 4. Germline CDR1 and CDR2: GTSNPN and SVGIG (reference sequence). CDR3 length: 15 amino acids. DNA of the CDR3: TGTGCCTGGAGTGTAGGGGGGACAGGGTCCTACGAGCAGTACTTC. Translating it yields CAWSVGGTGSYEQYF.

The chain joins TRBV9 to TRBJ2-7; TRBD1 is a possible D gene (6 bases). Germline loops: CDR1 SGDLS, CDR2 YYNGEE. This CDR3 is 15 amino acids long. Trimming shortened V by 2 bases and J by 2 bases, and 14 bases separated the two germline ends. CDR3 amino acids: CASSVSGTPTYEQYF. The DNA of the CDR3 is TGTGCCAGCAGCGTGTCAGGGACACCCACCTACGAGCAGTACTTC.

J is TRBJ2-7 and V is TRBV28; maybe TRBD1 (5 bases). The V end was cut by 7 bases, the J end by 2 bases, with 12 bases between. Germline lookup yields CDR1 MDHEN and CDR2 SYDVKM. This CDR3 is built from 13 residues. The CDR3 loop is CASKGPRPYEQYF. CDR3 DNA sequence: TGTGCCAGCAAGGGGCCCCGGCCCTACGAGCAGTACTTC.